The 2 T cell receptor beta chains below come from one sample, sequenced in a study of tumor and adjacent non-tumor tissue in lung cancer (dated by TCRdb to 2016 to 2019). The library relied on multiplex PCR. TCRdb lists the instrument as Illumina HiSeq 2500. TCRbeta libraries were constructed through three rounds of nested PCR with primers (Table S4) according to protocols adapted from ARM-PCR. TCRdb reran the public reads through fastp at Q25 and MiXCR, keeping productive beta chains. Merged by CDR3 protein, the rows form single entries marked with the most common genes and DNA. The sample profile shows about 110,000 distinct CDR3 sequences; approximately 71% of them were found once. The top ten clones comprise about 40% of the sample. Bulk unsorted tissue served as the source for RNA extraction, and RNA quality was assessed using a NanoDrop ND-1000 and an Agilent 2100. Sequencing input: lung tumor tissue. The receptors derive from a woman aged 55-75 years with non-small cell lung cancer.

This clonotype was picked up one time. This sequence joins TRBV6-6 and TRBJ1-6; D uncertain. The CDR3 contains 17 residues. Trimming pared 7 bases from V and 19 bases from J, leaving 35 bases between. Germline V gene lookup returns CDR1 MNHNY and CDR2 SVGAGI (reference sequence). DNA for the CDR3: TGTGCCAGCAATTTTGATGAAGAGAGCTCCTATAATTCACACCTACACTTT. It is translated as CASNFDEESSYNSHLHF.

Notes on this clonotype: The CDR3 carries no conserved terminal phenylalanine or tryptophan, so it likely arises from a read error. The rearrangement uses TRBV6-1 and TRBJ2-1, with a weak D call TRBD2 (6 bases). The CDR3 loop spans 13 amino acids. Germline V CDR1 and CDR2: MNHNS, SASEGT. With 7 bases removed from V and 6 bases from J, the gap between germline ends came to 13 bases. The CDR3 here is CASISAGSNEQFL. CDR3 in DNA: TGTGCCAGCATTTCTGCGGGGTCCAATGAGCAGTTCCTC.